This TCR beta chain was sequenced in a study of CD8 T cells in Susac syndrome. cDNA came from about 0.46 to 1 ug RNA primed by random hexamers. With immunoSEQ multiplex PCR, TCR beta CDR3 was amplified across 54 Vbeta and 13 Jbeta. TCRdb reprocessed the immunoSEQ multiplex PCR reads with MiXCR, giving one entry per CDR3 protein. Found here are approximately 180,000 distinct CDR3 sequences, 90% to 97% of them singletons; the top ten hold roughly 0.095%. Multiple sclerosis controls were treatment-naive patients with stable or active relapsing-remitting disease. Negative isolation yielded CD8+ and CD4+ T cells; FACS enriched TEMRA cells. The source material was CD4+ T cells from PBMCs. The receptor was derived from a human donor with multiple sclerosis.

The CDR3 bases are TGTGCCAGCAGCTACAGGGCTGGGGCCAACGTCCTGACTTTC. Translation gives CASSYRAGANVLTF. The rearrangement uses TRBV6-4 and TRBJ2-6; tentative D call: TRBD1 (6 bases). V was cut by 6 bases and J by 2 bases, with 8 bases left in between. The CDR3 extends over 14 amino acids. Germline CDR1 is MRHNA and CDR2 is SNTAGT.